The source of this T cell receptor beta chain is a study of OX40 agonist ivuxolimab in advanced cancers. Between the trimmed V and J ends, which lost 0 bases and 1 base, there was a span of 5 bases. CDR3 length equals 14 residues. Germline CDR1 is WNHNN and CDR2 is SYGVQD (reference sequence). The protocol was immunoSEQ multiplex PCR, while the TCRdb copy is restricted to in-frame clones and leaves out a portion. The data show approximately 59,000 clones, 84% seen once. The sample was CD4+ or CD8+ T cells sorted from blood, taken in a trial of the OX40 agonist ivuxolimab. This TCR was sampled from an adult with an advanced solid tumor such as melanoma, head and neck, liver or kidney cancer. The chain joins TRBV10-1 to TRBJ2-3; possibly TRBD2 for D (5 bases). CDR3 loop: CASSESRGTDTQYF. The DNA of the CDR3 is TGCGCCAGCAGTGAGTCGAGGGGCACAGATACGCAGTATTTT.